This T cell receptor beta chain emerged from a study of cytomegalovirus exposure and HLA in healthy donors. Looking at the study overall: Sequencing of roughly 180 million T cells in an earlier analysis found approximately 120 million unique TCR beta sequences. Findings of the study overall: HLA-A and HLA-B allele assignments for most subjects were reportedly predicted accurately using TCR beta sequences.

About this clone: The antigen remains unidentified.

CDR3 length equals 14 residues. V shed 5 bases, J shed 4 bases, and the junction held 4 bases outside the gene matches. CDR1 and CDR2 (germline): SGHAT, FQNNGV. Amplification used 60 Vbeta primers and 13 Jbeta primers. Measured with immunoSEQ multiplex PCR; TCRdb has only the in-frame clones, and not every one. Of roughly 140,000 clones in the sample, approximately 80% were seen once. The TCR was taken from a man aged 35 to 55 in good health and CMV-seropositive. The material sequenced was PBMCs. The chain combines TRBV11-2 with TRBJ2-7, with 11 bases aligning to TRBD1. The CDR3 reads CASSIGTGGYEQYF. CDR3 coding DNA: TGTGCCAGCAGCATTGGGACAGGGGGTTACGAGCAGTACTTC.